This TCR beta chain comes out of a study of T cell responses to AZD1222 COVID-19 vaccine. Study-wide points: Donors were mostly white British, more females; clonal diversity possibly underestimated. Seropositivity was recorded at baseline in only a handful of AZD1222 recipients.

This table comes from immunoSEQ multiplex PCR, and its TCRdb copy is limited to in-frame clones, with some not included. This table holds 100,000 to 150,000 clones, over 90% found once. From germline, CDR1 is SGDLS and CDR2 YYNGEE. The CDR3 covers 14 residues. V was shortened by 7 bases and J by 0 bases, with 13 bases between the two germline ends. Concerning this clone: Its antigen is unidentified.

The J gene is TRBJ1-1, the V gene TRBV9, with D possibly being TRBD1 (6 bases). Material: peripheral blood, obtained on day 0 of AZD1222 vaccination. The source of this sequence is an adult in good health. The CDR3 is CASGGAVMNTEAFF. Here the CDR3 DNA reads TGTGCCAGCGGGGGGGCAGTCATGAACACTGAAGCTTTCTTT.